The next 25 T cell receptor beta chains were all read from a single sample in a study of PD-1 blockade in classical Hodgkin lymphoma. Data came from immunoSEQ multiplex PCR; TCRdb stores just in-frame clones and leaves some out. The sample has about 44,000 clones; around two thirds are singletons. Stated time point: cycle 4 day 1 (C4D1), after 5 to 7 weeks of nivolumab. The patients all showed relapse after autologous stem cell transplantation, while their brentuximab vedotin exposure varied. Sequences were derived from peripheral blood mononuclear cells (PBMCs), sampled before the fourth cycle of nivolumab. The receptor set was obtained from a human donor with classical Hodgkin lymphoma.

This clone was observed once. The chain uses TRBV4-1 and TRBJ2-7, with 9 bases aligning to TRBD1. Germline V lookup: CDR1 MGHRA, CDR2 YSYEKL. This CDR3 is built from 15 residues. Trimming removed 3 bases from V and 4 bases from J; junction bases left unmatched: 7. The CDR3 spells CASSQWDREGYEQYF. Here the CDR3 DNA reads TGCGCCAGCAGCCAGTGGGACAGGGAAGGTTACGAGCAGTACTTC.

This clone was recorded a few times. The V gene is TRBV19, the J gene TRBJ2-5, with 10 bases lining up with TRBD1. CDR1 is LNHDA and CDR2 is SQIVND in the germline V gene (reference sequence). V gave up 3 bases and J gave up 3 bases; unmatched junction bases: 4. This CDR3 is 15 amino acids long. The CDR3 loop is CASSISGTGEETQYF. DNA for the CDR3: TGTGCCAGTAGTATTTCCGGGACAGGGGAAGAGACCCAGTACTTC.

The chain has TRBV7-2 and TRBJ2-7, with a possible D match to TRBD1 (5 bases). The CDR3 runs to 15 residues. Germline CDR1 reads SGHTA; CDR2 reads FQGNSA. Trimming left V 5 bases short and J 3 bases short, with 17 bases between. CDR3 nucleotide sequence: TGTGCCAGCAGCCCAGACAGAGGCTCCTTCTACGAGCAGTACTTC. This gives the protein CASSPDRGSFYEQYF.

J is TRBJ1-5 and V is TRBV28; D perhaps matches TRBD1 (5 bases). The V gene's germline CDR1 is MDHEN and CDR2 SYDVKM. V lost 11 bases and J lost 3, with 20 bases in between. This CDR3 contains 15 residues. CDR3 sequence (DNA): TGTGCCTCCACAACCGGGGCCCCGTCCAATCAGCCCCAGCATTTT. Residues: CASTTGAPSNQPQHF. The variable domain in full, with the rest retrieved from reference TRBV28 and TRBJ1-5, is DVKVTQSSRYLVKRTGEKVFLECVQDMDHENMFWYRQDPGLGLRLIYFSYDVKMKEKGDIPEGYSVSREKKERFSLILESASTNQTSMYLCASTTGAPSNQPQHFGDGTRLSIL.

This chain uses TRBV27 with TRBJ2-7; 11 bases map to TRBD1. The CDR3 sequence is 15 residues long. Germline V gene lookup returns CDR1 MNHEY and CDR2 SMNVEV (reference sequence). Trimming cost V 3 bases and J 3 bases; bases outside gene matches: 4. The CDR3 region has the DNA TGTGCCAGCAGTTTGAGGACAGGGGGCGGCTACGAGCAGTACTTC. This encodes CASSLRTGGGYEQYF.

The rearrangement joins TRBV6-5 to TRBJ2-5, with a possible D match to TRBD1 (6 bases). The CDR3 loop spans 12 amino acids. Germline-derived CDR1 and CDR2 are MNHEY and SVGAGI. The V end lost 4 bases, the J end lost 4 bases, and 7 bases lay between the germline ends. The CDR3 reads CASSSRGETQYF. Written as DNA, the CDR3 is TGTGCCAGCAGTTCCAGGGGAGAGACCCAGTACTTC.

The chain joins TRBV5-5 to TRBJ2-1; no firm D call. Germline V gene lookup returns CDR1 SGHKS and CDR2 YYEKEE (reference sequence). V gave up 0 bases and J gave up 0 bases, with 7 bases separating them. The CDR3 has 15 residues. The CDR3, as DNA: TGTGCCAGCAGCTTGGCAGGCAGCTCCTACAATGAGCAGTTCTTC. Its translation: CASSLAGSSYNEQFF. Combining the CDR3 with reference TRBV5-5 and TRBJ2-1 gives the whole variable domain DAGVTQSPTHLIKTRGQQVTLRCSPISGHKSVSWYQQVLGQGPQFIFQYYEKEERGRGNFPDRFSARQFPNYSSELNVNALLLGDSALYLCASSLAGSSYNEQFFGPGTRLTVL.

This chain uses TRBV5-6 with TRBJ2-7, with 7 bases lining up with TRBD2. Germline V CDR1 and CDR2: SGHDT, YYEEEE. The V segment lost 0 bases and the J segment 2 bases; nucleotides outside the gene matches: 11. The CDR3 loop spans 17 amino acids. The CDR3 sequence is CASSLASGLADTYEQYF. DNA for the CDR3: TGTGCCAGCAGCTTGGCCTCTGGCCTAGCGGATACCTACGAGCAGTACTTC.

The V and J genes are TRBV27 and TRBJ2-2; 10 positions match TRBD2. The CDR3 spans 15 residues. J was trimmed by 2 bases and V by 6 bases; bases with no gene match: 3. The germline V gene has CDR1 MNHEY and CDR2 SMNVEV (reference sequence). CDR3 bases: TGTGCCAGCAGCCTAGCGGGGGCCAACACCGGGGAGCTGTTTTTT. This gives the protein CASSLAGANTGELFF.

CDR3 residues: CASSVDSGAYNEQFF. The CDR3 region has the DNA TGTGCCAGCAGCGTAGACTCAGGGGCGTACAATGAGCAGTTCTTC. This chain links TRBV9 with TRBJ2-1, with D perhaps matching TRBD1 (6 bases). CDR3 size: 15 residues. Germline V CDR1 and CDR2: SGDLS, YYNGEE. Trimming pared 0 bases from V and 4 bases from J, leaving 11 bases between.

The chain has TRBV25-1 and TRBJ1-1; 8 nucleotides match TRBD1. Trimming at V came to 9 bases and at J to 5 bases, leaving 8 bases not matched to a gene. Germline values: CDR1 MGHDK, CDR2 SYGVNS. The CDR3 loop spans 13 amino acids. CDR3 in amino acids: CASLGQAMTEAFF. CDR3 in DNA: TGTGCCAGTTTGGGACAGGCGATGACTGAAGCTTTCTTT.

This sequence joins TRBV6-1 and TRBJ1-1, with 8 positions matching TRBD1. Germline CDR1 reads MNHNS; CDR2 reads SASEGT. The CDR3 spans 15 residues. J was trimmed by 3 bases and V by 5 bases; bases with no gene match: 8. The CDR3: CASSRLPTGDTEAFF. CDR3 coding DNA: TGTGCCAGCAGTCGGCTACCGACAGGGGACACTGAAGCTTTCTTT.

The chain couples TRBV25-1 to TRBJ2-7; tentative D call: TRBD2 (7 bases). CDR1 is MGHDK, CDR2 SYGVNS, per germline. The CDR3 has 15 amino acids. The V end was cut by 3 bases, the J end by 4 bases, with 16 bases between. CDR3 nucleotides: TGTGCCAGCAGTGACGCACAGGGAGCGGGGTACGAGCAGTACTTC. The encoded protein is CASSDAQGAGYEQYF.

Here the CDR3 reads CASSPEGNTEAFF. CDR3 coding DNA: TGTGCCAGCAGCCCAGAGGGGAACACTGAAGCTTTCTTT. The J gene is TRBJ1-1, the V gene TRBV7-2; D unclear. The CDR3 sequence is 13 residues long. CDR1 and CDR2 from the germline V gene are SGHTA and FQGNSA. V lost 5 bases and J lost 1, with 8 bases in between.

The chain recombines TRBV11-2 with TRBJ2-2; 7 positions match TRBD1. Germline CDR1 reads SGHAT; CDR2 reads FQNNGV. J lost 7 bases, V lost 0 bases, and 8 bases had no gene match. There are 16 residues in the CDR3. CDR3 DNA sequence: TGTGCCAGCAGCTTAGAAAGGGGGCTGGTAATCGGGGAGCTGTTTTTT. This codes for CASSLERGLVIGELFF.

This clone is a singleton in its sample. The chain uses TRBV19 and TRBJ1-6; a weak D match, TRBD1 (5 bases). Looked up from germline, CDR1 is LNHDA and CDR2 is SQIVND (reference sequence). The CDR3 length is 14 residues. The V and J ends lost 5 bases and 7 bases respectively, with 12 bases between them. CDR3 nucleotide sequence: TGTGCCAGTAGTTTGACGGAGGGGAATTCACCCCTCCACTTT. Protein sequence: CASSLTEGNSPLHF.

The rearrangement uses TRBV18 and TRBJ2-3; TRBD1 aligns across 9 bases. CDR1 and CDR2 from the germline V gene are KGHSH and LQKENI. The CDR3 contains 15 residues. Losses at the gene ends were 3 bases for V and 4 bases for J; bases not matched to a gene: 5. As DNA, the CDR3 is TGTGCCAGCTCACCGGACAGGGGTTTTGCAGATACGCAGTATTTT. This codes for CASSPDRGFADTQYF.

A single count supports this clone. The chain has TRBV27 and TRBJ2-7; no clear D. From germline, CDR1 is MNHEY and CDR2 SMNVEV (reference sequence). Trimming left V 10 bases short and J 4 bases short, with 17 bases between. CDR3 size: 13 residues. The CDR3: CATARQPRYEQYF. The CDR3 DNA reads as TGTGCCACCGCCAGGCAGCCCAGGTACGAGCAGTACTTC.

This clone was seen only once. The J gene is TRBJ2-7, the V gene TRBV5-5, with D perhaps matching TRBD2 (6 bases). The ends were cut back, 4 bases at V and 0 bases at J, with 14 bases in the middle. CDR3 size: 15 residues. Germline V CDR1 and CDR2: SGHKS, YYEKEE (reference sequence). The CDR3 DNA is TGTGCCAGCAGCCCGGAAGTGGGACTCTCCTACGAGCAGTACTTC. Residues: CASSPEVGLSYEQYF.

V is TRBV27 and J is TRBJ1-2, with 7 positions matching TRBD1. This CDR3 is built from 17 residues. Losses at the gene ends were 5 bases for V and 1 base for J; bases not matched to a gene: 13. CDR1 is MNHEY, CDR2 SMNVEV, per germline (reference sequence). CDR3 DNA: TGTGCCAGCAGTCGAACCACCACAGGGGCCCGTAACTATGGCTACACCTTC. Translated, it gives CASSRTTTGARNYGYTF.

The genes are TRBV29-1 and TRBJ1-1; 8 positions agree with TRBD1. J was trimmed by 6 bases and V by 7 bases; bases with no gene match: 10. This CDR3 region has 13 residues. CDR1 and CDR2 (germline): SQVTM, ANQGSEA. This CDR3 reads CSGCQGAVSEAFF. In nucleotides, the CDR3 is TGCAGCGGATGCCAGGGGGCGGTTTCTGAAGCTTTCTTT.

This clone was counted a single time. V gene TRBV5-4 combines with J gene TRBJ2-2; D may correspond to TRBD1 or TRBD2 (5 bases each). V was shortened by 5 bases and J by 4 bases, with 15 bases between the two germline ends. From germline, CDR1 is SGHNT and CDR2 YYREEE (reference sequence). CDR3 length: 15 amino acids. CDR3 amino acids: CASRPQGRGTGELFF. The CDR3 nucleotides read TGTGCCAGCAGACCTCAGGGACGGGGCACCGGGGAGCTGTTTTTT.

The V gene is TRBV27, the J gene TRBJ2-2, with D perhaps TRBD1 (6 bases). Germline lookup yields CDR1 MNHEY and CDR2 SMNVEV (reference sequence). V was clipped by 2 bases and J by 6 bases, with 16 bases between them. CDR3 length: 16 residues. The CDR3 bases are TGTGCCAGCAGTTTAGGGGCAGGGGAGAGCCCCGGGGAGCTGTTTTTT. It codes for CASSLGAGESPGELFF.

This clone was detected only a few times. J is TRBJ2-1 and V is TRBV7-2, with 8 positions matching TRBD2. This CDR3 is 15 amino acids long. The trim removed 0 bases at V and 6 bases at J, leaving 4 bases unmatched. Germline CDR1 SGHTA, CDR2 FQGNSA. The CDR3 region is CASSLAGTSGNEQFF. In DNA, the CDR3 is TGTGCCAGCAGCTTAGCCGGGACTAGTGGCAATGAGCAGTTCTTC.

This chain joins TRBV4-1 and TRBJ2-1, with no clear D. V lost 1 base to trimming and J lost 1 base, with 8 bases between them. The CDR3 extends over 15 amino acids. Per the germline V gene, CDR1 is MGHRA and CDR2 is YSYEKL. CDR3 DNA sequence: TGCGCCAGCAGCCAAGGGTCTGGGTCCTACAATGAGCAGTTCTTC. Translation: CASSQGSGSYNEQFF.